This T cell receptor (beta chain) was sequenced during a study of identifying expanded T cells in peripheral blood. Assay used: immunoSEQ multiplex PCR; TCRdb lists only in-frame clones, some missing. Of around 130,000 clones listed, about 88% were seen once; the top ten hold more than 7%. General study results and limits: Two-week clone count variance significantly increased as total template count grew. Technical replicates showed about 1.1 changed clones; roughly two weeks 15 to 20; four weeks 19.

Note on this clone: Its antigen is unknown.

No infections or other immune events were documented during collection. This clonotype was obtained from a person aged 18 to 75 in good health. The source material was blood.

In DNA form, the CDR3 reads TGTGCCAGCAGTGAACAGGGTGGGAGCACAGATACGCAGTATTTT. This encodes CASSEQGGSTDTQYF. The V call is TRBV6-1, the J call TRBJ2-3; D may be TRBD1 (5 bases). The CDR3 is made up of 15 amino acids. Trimming stripped 2 bases from V and 0 bases from J, with 9 bases between. Germline V gives CDR1 MNHNS, CDR2 SASEGT.